This T cell receptor beta chain was recorded in a study of T-cell reconstitution after alpha-beta-depleted transplantation in children. The germline CDR1 and CDR2 sequences are SGHRS and YFSETQ. The CDR3 loop spans 16 amino acids. Trimming took 4 bases from V and 0 from J, leaving 16 bases between them. This clonotype has more than one count but fewer than ten. Molecular barcoding with unique molecular identifiers was used for the TCRbeta library. TCRdb reanalysed the PCR reads using MiXCR and keeps one entry per CDR3 protein. The table includes hundreds of thousands of distinct CDR3 sequences, about 15% detected once.

The rearrangement uses TRBV5-1 and TRBJ1-1; D might be TRBD1 (6 bases). The TCR comes from a human donor who donated a stem cell graft to a child with acute myeloid leukemia. Sample: PBMCs from the stem cell graft donor, taken from the stem cell graft. The CDR3 DNA is TGCGCCAGCAGCCGCGCCCTAGACAGGCTGAACACTGAAGCTTTCTTT. Its translation is CASSRALDRLNTEAFF.